This T cell receptor beta chain was documented in a study of CD8+ T cells in alopecia areata. Study results and caveats: Uncertain still, given a single nonresponder, is whether baseline CD8+ expansion links to response. Clonality was higher in lesional than normal scalp, especially in alopecia totalis/universalis.

Concerning this clone: Antigen unknown.

The treatment denotes: oral pan-JAK inhibitor, 5-10 mg twice daily. Sampling of alopecia areata patients yielded lesional scalp punch biopsies as well as peripheral blood. The sequencing template was cDNA reverse transcribed from extracted RNA. The assay was immunoSEQ multiplex PCR, and TCRdb's table has in-frame clones only and misses some. The data show roughly 170,000 clones, with around 58% seen just once and around an eighth held by the top ten. The starting material was CD8+ T cells sorted from blood, obtained at week 24, from a patient treated with tofacitinib. This receptor was taken from a human donor with alopecia areata.

CDR3: CASSPLGAQYF. The CDR3 DNA sequence: TGTGCCAGCAGCCCCCTCGGGGCCCAGTACTTC. The chain carries TRBV11-3 and TRBJ2-5; tentative D call: TRBD2 (5 bases). CDR3 size: 11 residues. Trimming left V 5 bases short and J 9 bases short, with 10 bases between. Germline CDR1 and CDR2: SGHNT and YENEEA.